The rows below give T cell receptor beta chains drawn from one sample of a study of beta chain features in type 1 diabetes. TCRdb keeps only in-frame clones here, not all; method: immunoSEQ multiplex PCR. The sample includes some 330,000 clones, over 9.5% of them seen just once. Sequences were obtained from naive CD4+ T cells from blood. The receptors stem from a young woman with type 1 diabetes. Each CDR3 is given with its conserved first and last residue. Fields, in order: CDR3 protein, CDR3 DNA, D gene, J gene, clone size, V gene. D genes are given only for firm matches. Expanded clones are given a class, and other clones once, few, many or no size at all.

CSALIRGEQFF,TGCAGTGCTTTGATCAGGGGTGAGCAGTTCTTC,.,TRBJ2-1,few,TRBV20-1
CSVPRQAKPYEQYF,TGCAGCGTTCCAAGACAGGCGAAACCCTACGAGCAGTACTTC,.,TRBJ2-7,few,TRBV29-1
CASSDDRGRTEAFF,TGTGCCAGCAGTGATGACAGGGGAAGGACTGAAGCTTTCTTT,TRBD1,TRBJ1-1,.,TRBV2
CASSRAGEINEQFF,TGTGCCAGCAGTCGCGCGGGGGAAATCAATGAGCAGTTCTTC,TRBD2,TRBJ2-1,few,TRBV7-2
CATSSAQGNQETQYF,TGTGCCACCAGCAGTGCTCAGGGCAACCAAGAGACCCAGTACTTC,.,TRBJ2-5,.,TRBV15
CASSSLQGAQETQYF,TGCGCCAGCAGCTCGCTACAGGGGGCCCAAGAGACCCAGTACTTC,TRBD1,TRBJ2-5,.,TRBV5-1
CASSGNRGETQYF,TGTGCCAGCAGCGGAAACAGGGGGGAGACCCAGTACTTC,TRBD1,TRBJ2-5,.,TRBV9
CASSLGQLYGYTF,TGTGCCAGCAGTTTAGGACAGCTCTATGGCTACACCTTC,.,TRBJ1-2,.,TRBV28
CASSLLAEYEQYF,TGCGCCAGCAGCTTACTAGCGGAGTACGAGCAGTACTTC,TRBD2,TRBJ2-7,few,TRBV5-1
CATAELRGRGTAEQFF,TGTGCCACCGCGGAACTCCGGGGTCGGGGTACGGCTGAGCAGTTCTTC,.,TRBJ2-1,.,TRBV10-3
CASSQALGQSNSEAFF,TGCGCCAGCAGCCAAGCTCTAGGACAGTCCAACTCAGAAGCTTTCTTT,.,TRBJ1-1,.,TRBV4-3
CASSLVVTAGGVSYNEQFF,TGTGCCAGCAGCTTGGTAGTTACAGCGGGAGGGGTTTCCTACAATGAGCAGTTCTTC,TRBD2,TRBJ2-1,few,TRBV5-6
CASSPRDPYEQYF,TGCGCCAGCAGCCCCAGGGATCCCTACGAGCAGTACTTC,.,TRBJ2-7,.,TRBV5-1
CASSLAVGGNSYEQYF,TGTGCCAGCAGCTTGGCCGTCGGAGGGAACTCCTACGAGCAGTACTTC,.,TRBJ2-7,.,TRBV7-2
CASSAETWSPNTEAFF,TGTGCCAGCAGCGCAGAGACGTGGAGTCCGAACACTGAAGCTTTCTTT,.,TRBJ1-1,.,TRBV9
CAWSLDSREPQHF,TGTGCCTGGAGTCTTGACAGTAGAGAGCCCCAGCATTTT,.,TRBJ1-5,.,TRBV30
CASTKTDRPDTQYF,TGTGCCAGTACCAAGACTGATCGGCCAGATACGCAGTATTTT,.,TRBJ2-3,.,TRBV19
CASSSSGANVLTF,TGTGCCAGCAGCAGCTCTGGGGCCAACGTCCTGACTTTC,.,TRBJ2-6,.,TRBV25-1
CASRQGQGSRIYEQYF,TGTGCCAGCAGACAAGGACAGGGATCGAGGATCTACGAGCAGTACTTC,.,TRBJ2-7,few,TRBV21-1
CASSLGRKRTDTQYF,TGTGCCAGCAGCTTAGGCAGGAAGCGCACAGATACGCAGTATTTT,.,TRBJ2-3,.,TRBV7-3
CASSSLGTGDEQYF,TGCGCCAGCAGCTCCCTGGGGACAGGAGACGAGCAGTACTTC,TRBD1,TRBJ2-7,.,TRBV5-1
CASSFTPGQKGGYTF,TGTGCCAGCAGCTTTACGCCGGGACAGAAGGGAGGCTACACCTTC,TRBD1,TRBJ1-2,few,TRBV7-2
CASSPRQGPNSPLHF,TGTGCCAGCAGCCCCCGGCAGGGCCCCAATTCACCCCTCCACTTT,.,TRBJ1-6,few,TRBV5-4
CSVKGVGKLDSYEQYF,TGCAGCGTTAAAGGGGTCGGGAAACTAGACTCCTACGAGCAGTACTTC,.,TRBJ2-7,.,TRBV29-1